This entry is about one TCR beta chain. Its antigen is still unknown. This entry comes from a study of siplizumab effects on memory and regulatory T cells. Study-wide points: Siplizumab produced a significant drop in alloreactive sequences attributable to unstimulated CD4+ memory cells. The Treg-derived share of mappable alloreactive CD4+ clones averaged about 69% with siplizumab and 25% to 30% in controls.

Germline V CDR1 and CDR2: SGDLS, YYNGEE. This CDR3 is built from 15 residues. Trimming removed 0 bases from V and 2 bases from J; junction bases left unmatched: 3. Clones were sequenced by immunoSEQ multiplex PCR, and TCRdb holds only the in-frame ones, with some missing. The profile covers around 78,000 clones, with 75% to 95% appearing a single time and approximately 30% taken by the ten largest. The V call is TRBV9, the J call TRBJ2-7, with 9 positions matching TRBD2. The sample consisted of CD8+ T cells sorted from blood. The receptor's source is a human donor in good health. The CDR3 loop is CASSVGLAATYEQYF. The CDR3 nucleotides read TGTGCCAGCAGCGTAGGACTAGCGGCAACCTACGAGCAGTACTTC. Full variable domain (rest looked up from reference TRBV9 and TRBJ2-7): DSGVTQTPKHLITATGQRVTLRCSPRSGDLSVYWYQQSLDQGLQFLIQYYNGEERAKGNILERFSAQQFPDLHSELNLSSLELGDSALYFCASSVGLAATYEQYFGPGTRLTVT.